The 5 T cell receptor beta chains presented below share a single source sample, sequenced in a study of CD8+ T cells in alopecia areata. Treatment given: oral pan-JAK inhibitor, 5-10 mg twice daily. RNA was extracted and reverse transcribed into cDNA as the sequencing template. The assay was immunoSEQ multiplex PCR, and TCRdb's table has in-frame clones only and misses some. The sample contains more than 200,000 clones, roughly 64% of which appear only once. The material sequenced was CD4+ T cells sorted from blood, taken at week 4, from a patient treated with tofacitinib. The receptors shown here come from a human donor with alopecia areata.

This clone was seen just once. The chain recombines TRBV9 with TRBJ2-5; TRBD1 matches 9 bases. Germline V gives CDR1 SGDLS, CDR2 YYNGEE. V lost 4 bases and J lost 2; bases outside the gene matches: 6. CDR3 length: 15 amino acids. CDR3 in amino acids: CASSHAGTGQETQYF. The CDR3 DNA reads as TGTGCCAGCAGCCACGCCGGGACAGGGCAAGAGACCCAGTACTTC.

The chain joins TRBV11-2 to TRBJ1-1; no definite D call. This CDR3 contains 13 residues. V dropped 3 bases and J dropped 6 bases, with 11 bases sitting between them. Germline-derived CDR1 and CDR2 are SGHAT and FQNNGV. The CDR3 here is CASSFGEVAEAFF. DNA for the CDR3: TGTGCCAGCAGCTTTGGTGAGGTGGCTGAAGCTTTCTTT.

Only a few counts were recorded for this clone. Here the CDR3 DNA reads TGTGCCAGCAGCCAAGTCCTAACCCAGGAGCAGTACTTC. This encodes CASSQVLTQEQYF. The rearrangement links TRBV4-2 to TRBJ2-7; no clear D gene. The V end was cut by 1 base, the J end by 7 bases, with 11 bases between. This CDR3 spans 13 amino acids. CDR1 and CDR2 (germline): LGHNA, YNFKEQ.

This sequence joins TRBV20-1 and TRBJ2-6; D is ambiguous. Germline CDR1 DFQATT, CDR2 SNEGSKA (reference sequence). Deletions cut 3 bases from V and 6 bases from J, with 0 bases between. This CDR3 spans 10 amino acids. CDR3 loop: CSARANVLTF. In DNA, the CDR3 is TGCAGTGCTAGGGCCAACGTCCTGACTTTC.

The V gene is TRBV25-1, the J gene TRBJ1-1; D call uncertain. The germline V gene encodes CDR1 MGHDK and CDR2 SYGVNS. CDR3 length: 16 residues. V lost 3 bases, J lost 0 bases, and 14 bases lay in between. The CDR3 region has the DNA TGTGCCAGCAGTGACTCAAGACGAGGAATGAACACTGAAGCTTTCTTT. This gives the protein CASSDSRRGMNTEAFF.